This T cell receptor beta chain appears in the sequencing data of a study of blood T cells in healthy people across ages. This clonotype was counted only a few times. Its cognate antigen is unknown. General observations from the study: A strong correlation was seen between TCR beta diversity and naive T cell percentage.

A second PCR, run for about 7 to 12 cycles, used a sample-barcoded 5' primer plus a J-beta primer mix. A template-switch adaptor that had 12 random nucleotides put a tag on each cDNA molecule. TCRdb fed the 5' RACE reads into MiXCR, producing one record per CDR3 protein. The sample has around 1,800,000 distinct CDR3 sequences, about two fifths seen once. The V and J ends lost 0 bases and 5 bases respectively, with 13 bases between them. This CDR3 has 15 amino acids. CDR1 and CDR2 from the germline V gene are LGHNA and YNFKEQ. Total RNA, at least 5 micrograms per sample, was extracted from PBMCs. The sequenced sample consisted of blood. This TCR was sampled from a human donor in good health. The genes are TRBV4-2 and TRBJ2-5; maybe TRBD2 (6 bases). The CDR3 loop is CASSQEGGPPETQYF. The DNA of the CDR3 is TGTGCCAGCAGCCAAGAGGGGGGACCTCCCGAGACCCAGTACTTC.